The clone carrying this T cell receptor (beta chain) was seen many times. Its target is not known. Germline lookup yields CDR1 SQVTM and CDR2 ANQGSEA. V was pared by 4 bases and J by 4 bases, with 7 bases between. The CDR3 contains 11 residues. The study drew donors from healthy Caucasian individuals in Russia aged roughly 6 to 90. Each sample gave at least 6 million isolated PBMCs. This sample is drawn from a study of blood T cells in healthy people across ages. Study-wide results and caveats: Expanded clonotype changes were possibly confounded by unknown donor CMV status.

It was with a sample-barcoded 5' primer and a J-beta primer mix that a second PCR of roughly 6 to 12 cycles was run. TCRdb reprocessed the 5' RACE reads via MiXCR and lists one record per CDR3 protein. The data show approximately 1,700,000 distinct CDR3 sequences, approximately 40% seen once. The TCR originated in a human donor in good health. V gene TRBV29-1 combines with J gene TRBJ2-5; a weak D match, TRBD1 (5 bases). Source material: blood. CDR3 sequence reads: CSVGRGETQYF. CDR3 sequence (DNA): TGCAGCGTTGGAAGGGGAGAGACCCAGTACTTC. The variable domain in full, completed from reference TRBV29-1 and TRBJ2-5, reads SAVISQKPSRDICQRGTSLTIQCQVDSQVTMMFWYRQQPGQSLTLIATANQGSEATYESGFVIDKFPISRPNLTFSTLTVSNMSPEDSSIYLCSVGRGETQYFGPGTRLLVL.